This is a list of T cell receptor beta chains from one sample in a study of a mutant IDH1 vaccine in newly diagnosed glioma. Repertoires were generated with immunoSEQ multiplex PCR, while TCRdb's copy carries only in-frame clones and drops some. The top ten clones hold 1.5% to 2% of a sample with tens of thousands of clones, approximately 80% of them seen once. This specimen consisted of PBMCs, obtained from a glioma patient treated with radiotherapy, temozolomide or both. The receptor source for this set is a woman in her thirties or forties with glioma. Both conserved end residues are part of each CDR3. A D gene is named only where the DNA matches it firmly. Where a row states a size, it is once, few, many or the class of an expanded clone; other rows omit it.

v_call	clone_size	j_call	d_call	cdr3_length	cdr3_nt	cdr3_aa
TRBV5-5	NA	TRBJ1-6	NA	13	TGTGCCAGCAGCTTTGGTCGGAATTCACCCCTCCACTTT	CASSFGRNSPLHF
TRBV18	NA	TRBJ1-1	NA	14	TGTGCCAGCTCACGACAACAGAGGAACACTGAAGCTTTCTTT	CASSRQQRNTEAFF
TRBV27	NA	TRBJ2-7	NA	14	TGTGCCAGCAGTTTAGGACTTAATCCCTACGAGCAGTACTTC	CASSLGLNPYEQYF
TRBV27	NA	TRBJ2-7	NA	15	TGTGCCAGCAGTTTCAGACAGATCTACACCTACGAGCAGTACTTC	CASSFRQIYTYEQYF
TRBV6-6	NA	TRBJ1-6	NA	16	TGTGCCAGCAGTTACTCGCACACAGGATCAAATTCACCCCTCCACTTT	CASSYSHTGSNSPLHF
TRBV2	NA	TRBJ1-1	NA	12	TGTGCCAGCACCGGAAGGGGTCGTGAAGCTTTCTTT	CASTGRGREAFF
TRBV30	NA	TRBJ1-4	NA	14	TGTGCCTGGAAGGTCGGTCGGGGAGTTGAAAAACTGTTTTTT	CAWKVGRGVEKLFF
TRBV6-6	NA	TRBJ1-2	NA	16	TGTGCCAGCAGTTACTTTCGGACGGCGGAGGGGGTTGGCTACACCTTC	CASSYFRTAEGVGYTF
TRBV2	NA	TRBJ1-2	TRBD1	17	TGTGCCGGTATAACAGGGGGCGCGGGTGGCTCTAACTATGGCTACACCTTC	CAGITGGAGGSNYGYTF
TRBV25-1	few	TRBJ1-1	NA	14	TGTGCCAGCAGTGAAGGCAGAAGGAACACTGAAGCTTTCTTT	CASSEGRRNTEAFF